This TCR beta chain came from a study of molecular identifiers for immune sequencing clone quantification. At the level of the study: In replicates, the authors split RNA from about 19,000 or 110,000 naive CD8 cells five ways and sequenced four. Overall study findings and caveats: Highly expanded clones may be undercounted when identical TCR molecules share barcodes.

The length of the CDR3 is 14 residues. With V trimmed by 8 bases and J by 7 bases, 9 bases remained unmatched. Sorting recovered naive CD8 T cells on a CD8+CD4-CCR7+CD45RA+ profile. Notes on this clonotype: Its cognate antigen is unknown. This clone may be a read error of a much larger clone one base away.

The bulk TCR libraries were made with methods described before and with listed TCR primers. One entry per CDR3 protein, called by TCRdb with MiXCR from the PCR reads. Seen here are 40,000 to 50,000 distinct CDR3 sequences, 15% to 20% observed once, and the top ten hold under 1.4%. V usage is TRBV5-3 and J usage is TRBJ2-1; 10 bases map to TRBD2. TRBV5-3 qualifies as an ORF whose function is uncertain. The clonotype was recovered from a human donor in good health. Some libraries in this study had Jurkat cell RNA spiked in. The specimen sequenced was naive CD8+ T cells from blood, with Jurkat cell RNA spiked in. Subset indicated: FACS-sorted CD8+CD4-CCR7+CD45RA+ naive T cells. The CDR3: CASRIAGGMNEQFF. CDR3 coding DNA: TGTGCCAGCAGAATAGCGGGGGGTATGAATGAGCAGTTCTTC.